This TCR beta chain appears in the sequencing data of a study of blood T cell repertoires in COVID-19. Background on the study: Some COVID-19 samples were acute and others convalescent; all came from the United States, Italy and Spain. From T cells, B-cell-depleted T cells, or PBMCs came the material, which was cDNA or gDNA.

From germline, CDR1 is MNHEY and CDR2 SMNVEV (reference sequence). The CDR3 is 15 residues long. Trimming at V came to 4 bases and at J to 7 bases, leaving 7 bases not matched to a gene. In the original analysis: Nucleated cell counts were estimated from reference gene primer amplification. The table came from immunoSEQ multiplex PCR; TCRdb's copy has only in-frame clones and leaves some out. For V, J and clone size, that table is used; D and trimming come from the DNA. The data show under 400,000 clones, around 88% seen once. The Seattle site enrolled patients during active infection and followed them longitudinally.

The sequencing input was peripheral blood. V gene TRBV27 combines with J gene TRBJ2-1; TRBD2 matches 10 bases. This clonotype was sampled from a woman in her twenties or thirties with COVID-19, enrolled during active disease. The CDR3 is CASSSLAGVGNEQFF. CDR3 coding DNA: TGTGCCAGCAGTTCCCTAGCGGGGGTCGGGAATGAGCAGTTCTTC.